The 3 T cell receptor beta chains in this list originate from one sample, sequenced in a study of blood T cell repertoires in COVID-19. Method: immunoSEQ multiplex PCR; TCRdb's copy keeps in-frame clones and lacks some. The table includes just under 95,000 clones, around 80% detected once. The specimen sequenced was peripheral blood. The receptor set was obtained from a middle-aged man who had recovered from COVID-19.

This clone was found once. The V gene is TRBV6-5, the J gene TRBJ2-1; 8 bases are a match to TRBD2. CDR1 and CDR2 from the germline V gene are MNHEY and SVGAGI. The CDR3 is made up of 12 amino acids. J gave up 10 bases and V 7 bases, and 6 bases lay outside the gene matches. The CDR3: CASNTGTREQFF. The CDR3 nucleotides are TGTGCCAGCAATACTGGGACTAGAGAGCAGTTCTTC.

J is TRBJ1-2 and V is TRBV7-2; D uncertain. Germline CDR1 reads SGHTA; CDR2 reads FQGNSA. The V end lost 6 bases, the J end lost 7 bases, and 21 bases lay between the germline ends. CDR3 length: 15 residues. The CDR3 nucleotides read TGTGCCAGCAGTTCCTACGGAGGTTTTTCGGGTGGCTACACCTTC. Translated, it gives CASSSYGGFSGGYTF.

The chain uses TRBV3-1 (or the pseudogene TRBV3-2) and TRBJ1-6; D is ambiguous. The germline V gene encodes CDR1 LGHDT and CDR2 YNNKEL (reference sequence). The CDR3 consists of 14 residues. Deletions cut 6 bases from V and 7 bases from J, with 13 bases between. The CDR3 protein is CASRFLGRNSPLHF. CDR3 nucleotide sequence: TGTGCCAGCAGGTTTCTAGGTCGGAATTCACCCCTCCACTTT.